The sequence of this T cell receptor beta chain was determined in a study of T-cell memory formation after mild COVID-19. Study overall: The two donors had largely donor-specific TCR clusters.

The ends were cut back, 6 bases at V and 1 base at J, with 16 bases in the middle. The CDR3 has 15 residues. Germline CDR1 reads SGHTA; CDR2 reads FQGNSA. Study-wide results and limits: Memory sampled before infection contained some responding clones, suggesting cross-reactive memory joined.

One entry per CDR3 protein results from TCRdb running MiXCR on the 5' RACE reads. In the table there are around 400,000 distinct CDR3 sequences, more than 20% of which are singletons. As to this clonotype: Its antigen is unidentified.

This receptor was identified in an adult woman who had mild COVID-19 (a few samples of this study predate the infection). Cell type and time point are not known. The sequenced sample was PBMCs or a T cell subset sorted from them (not recorded which). This chain links TRBV7-2 with TRBJ2-7; weak D call: TRBD2 (6 bases). The CDR3, as DNA: TGTGCCAGCAGAGCCGAATGGGCGGGGTCCTACGAGCAGTACTTC. Encoded protein: CASRAEWAGSYEQYF.